A selection of T cell receptor beta chains follows, all from one sample in a study of molecular identifiers for immune sequencing clone quantification. TCRdb redid the calling of the PCR reads with MiXCR, one entry per CDR3 protein. The sample carries approximately 59,000 distinct CDR3 sequences, 18% recorded once. Specimen: naive CD8+ T cells from blood, with Jurkat cell RNA spiked in. Source of these receptors: a human donor in good health. Some libraries in this study had Jurkat cell RNA spiked in. Both conserved end residues are part of each CDR3. A D gene is named only where the DNA matches it firmly.

CASSFWVGISEEGYTF,.,TRBV27,TRBJ1-2
CSARVFGTRFPGTGELFF,.,TRBV20-1,TRBJ2-2
CASAAGLATEQFF,TRBD2,TRBV28,TRBJ2-1
CASSQDIGTGKIYYGYTF,TRBD1,TRBV4-1,TRBJ1-2
CSARGTGDYEQYF,TRBD1,TRBV20-1,TRBJ2-7
CATSDYTYTGELFF,.,TRBV24-1,TRBJ2-2
CASQPSAGGTGELFF,TRBD2,TRBV6-5,TRBJ2-2
CAGSAIPLGPNTIYF,.,TRBV27,TRBJ1-3
CASSSLNGELFF,.,TRBV6-2/TRBV6-3,TRBJ2-2
CASRSEALGEGEFF,.,TRBV4-2,TRBJ2-1
CASSPPAGELFF,.,TRBV4-1,TRBJ2-2
CASREDRGYTGELFF,TRBD1,TRBV6-6,TRBJ2-2
CATSGYTGGEQTYEQYF,.,TRBV15,TRBJ2-7